This TCR beta chain was recorded in a study of blood T cell repertoires in COVID-19. Produced via immunoSEQ multiplex PCR; TCRdb's table is partial and in-frame only. The sample has some 250,000 clones; around four fifths are singletons. V shed 0 bases, J shed 4 bases, and the junction held 7 bases outside the gene matches. The germline V gene encodes CDR1 MNHEY and CDR2 SVGAGI. The CDR3 has 16 amino acids. The sequence was collected from a man aged 35 to 55 with active or convalescent COVID-19. The chain recombines TRBV6-5 with TRBJ1-1; 8 bases match TRBD1. Sequencing input: peripheral blood. The CDR3 here is CASSYSVGRGRTEAFF. The CDR3 region has the DNA TGTGCCAGCAGTTACTCAGTAGGCAGGGGGCGCACTGAAGCTTTCTTT.